The TCR beta chain described here comes from a study of shared T cell receptors in the human thymus. The CDR3 has 14 residues. CDR1 is KGHSH, CDR2 LQKENI, per germline. The V and J ends lost 2 bases and 3 bases respectively, with 10 bases between them. Here immunoSEQ multiplex PCR was the method, and the copy in TCRdb shows in-frame clones only, minus some. Among about 380,000 clones listed, roughly 94% were seen once. The clonotype comes from a human donor. The sample was thymocytes. The rearrangement joins TRBV18 to TRBJ2-5, with a weak D call TRBD2 (6 bases). The CDR3 protein is CASSPCGGKETQYF. CDR3 nucleotides: TGTGCCAGCTCACCATGTGGAGGGAAAGAGACCCAGTACTTC.